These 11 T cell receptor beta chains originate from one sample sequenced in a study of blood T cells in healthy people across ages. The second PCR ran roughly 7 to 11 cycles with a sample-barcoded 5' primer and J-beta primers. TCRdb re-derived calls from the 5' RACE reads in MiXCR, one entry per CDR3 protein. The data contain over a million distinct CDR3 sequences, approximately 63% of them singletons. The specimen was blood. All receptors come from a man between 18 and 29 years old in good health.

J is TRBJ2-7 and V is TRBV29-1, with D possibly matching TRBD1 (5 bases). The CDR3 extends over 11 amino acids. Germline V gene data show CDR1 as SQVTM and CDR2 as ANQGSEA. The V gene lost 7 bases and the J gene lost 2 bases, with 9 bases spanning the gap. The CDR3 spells CSGDSPYEQYF. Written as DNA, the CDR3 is TGCAGCGGTGACAGTCCCTACGAGCAGTACTTC.

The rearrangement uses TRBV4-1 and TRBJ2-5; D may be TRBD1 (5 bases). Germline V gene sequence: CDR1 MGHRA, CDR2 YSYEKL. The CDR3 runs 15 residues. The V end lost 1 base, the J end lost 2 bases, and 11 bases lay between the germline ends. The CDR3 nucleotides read TGCGCCAGCAGCCAAGCGATACAGGTACAAGAGACCCAGTACTTC. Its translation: CASSQAIQVQETQYF.

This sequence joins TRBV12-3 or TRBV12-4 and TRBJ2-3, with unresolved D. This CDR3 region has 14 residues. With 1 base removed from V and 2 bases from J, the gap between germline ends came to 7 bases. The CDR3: CASSLEVDTDTQYF. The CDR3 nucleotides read TGTGCCAGCAGTTTAGAGGTGGACACAGATACGCAGTATTTT.

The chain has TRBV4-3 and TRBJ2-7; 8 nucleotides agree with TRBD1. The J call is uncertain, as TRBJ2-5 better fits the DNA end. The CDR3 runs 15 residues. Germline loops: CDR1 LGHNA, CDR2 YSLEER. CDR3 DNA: TGCGCCAGCAGCCAAGTCCAGGGGGCAAGGGAGACCCAGTACTTC. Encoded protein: CASSQVQGARETQYF.

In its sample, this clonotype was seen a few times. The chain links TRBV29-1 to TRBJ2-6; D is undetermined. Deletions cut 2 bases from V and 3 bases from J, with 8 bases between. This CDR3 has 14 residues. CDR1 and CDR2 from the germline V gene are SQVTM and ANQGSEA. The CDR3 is CSVESGNGANVLTF. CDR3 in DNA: TGCAGCGTTGAATCCGGAAATGGGGCCAACGTCCTGACTTTC.

Written as DNA, the CDR3 is TGTGCCAGCAGTACGACAGGGCTATGGGATACAGATACGCAGTATTTT. Protein: CASSTTGLWDTDTQYF. The chain employs TRBV28 and TRBJ2-3; 7 bases align to TRBD1. The CDR3 consists of 16 residues. After removal of 5 bases from V and 3 bases from J, the junction contained 11 bases not matched to a gene. Per the germline V gene, CDR1 is MDHEN and CDR2 is SYDVKM.

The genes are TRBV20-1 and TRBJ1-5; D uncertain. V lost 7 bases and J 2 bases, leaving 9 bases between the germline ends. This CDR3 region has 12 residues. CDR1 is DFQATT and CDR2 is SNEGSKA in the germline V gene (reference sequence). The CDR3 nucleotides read TGCAGTGGGGCAGTCGGCAATCAGCCCCAGCATTTT. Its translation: CSGAVGNQPQHF.

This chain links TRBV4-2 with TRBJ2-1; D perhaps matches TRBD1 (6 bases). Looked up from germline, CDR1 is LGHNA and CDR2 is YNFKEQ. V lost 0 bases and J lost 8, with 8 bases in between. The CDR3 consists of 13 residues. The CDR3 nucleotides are TGTGCCAGCAGCCAAGAAAACAGGGATGAGCAGTTCTTC. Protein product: CASSQENRDEQFF.

Written as DNA, the CDR3 is TGTGCCAGCAGCTTAGTCGGGGGCCCGCAGTTCTTC. It is translated as CASSLVGGPQFF. The chain joins TRBV7-2 to TRBJ2-1; D tentatively fits TRBD1 or TRBD2 (6 bases each). The V end lost 1 base, the J end lost 12 bases, and 10 bases lay between the germline ends. This CDR3 has 12 residues. Germline V gene data show CDR1 as SGHTA and CDR2 as FQGNSA.

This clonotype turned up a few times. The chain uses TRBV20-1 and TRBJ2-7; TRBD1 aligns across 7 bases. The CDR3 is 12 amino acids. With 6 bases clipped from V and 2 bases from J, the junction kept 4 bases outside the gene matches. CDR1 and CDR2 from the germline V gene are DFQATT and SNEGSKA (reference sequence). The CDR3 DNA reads TGCAGTGCCCAGGGACAGACCTACGAGCAGTACTTC. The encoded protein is CSAQGQTYEQYF.

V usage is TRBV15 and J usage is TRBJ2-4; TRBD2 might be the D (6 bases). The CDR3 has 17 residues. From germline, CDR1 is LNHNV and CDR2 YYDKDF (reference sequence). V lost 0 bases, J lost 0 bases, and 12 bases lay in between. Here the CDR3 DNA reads TGTGCCACCAGCAGAGAGGTCGGGGGACTAGCCAAAAACATTCAGTACTTC. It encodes CATSREVGGLAKNIQYF.